This T cell receptor (beta chain) derives from a study of blood T cell repertoires in COVID-19. This CDR3 is 16 amino acids long. Germline lookup yields CDR1 SGHRS and CDR2 YFSETQ. V gave up 4 bases and J gave up 0 bases; unmatched junction bases: 8. The data were produced by immunoSEQ multiplex PCR, yet TCRdb's version contains in-frame clones alone and is incomplete. Of approximately 290,000 clones listed, approximately 85% are singletons. The J gene is TRBJ2-3, the V gene TRBV5-1, with 7 positions matching TRBD2. Sequenced sample: peripheral blood. This receptor was taken from a human donor with COVID-19, enrolled during active disease. The donor label of this sample is uncertain. This CDR3 reads CASSPRTSASTDTQYF. CDR3 DNA sequence: TGCGCCAGCAGCCCCAGGACTAGTGCTAGCACAGATACGCAGTATTTT.